This T cell receptor beta chain was identified in a study of T cell repertoires in cytomegalovirus infection. Overall study context: Recently identified HLA-C-restricted and well-studied HLA-B-restricted CMV epitopes were used. Through public TCR beta signatures, both CMV infection and matching HLA type were indicated.

To note about this clonotype: As yet, its antigen is unknown.

One entry per CDR3 protein results from TCRdb running MiXCR on the reads. The sample holds around 770,000 distinct CDR3 sequences, almost 30% seen once. The study, taken as a whole, reports: Summed public TCR beta family frequency identified CMV carriers bearing the relevant HLA. Ex vivo responses were dominated by HLA-C-restricted CMV-specific TCR beta clonotypes.

CDR1 and CDR2 from the germline V gene are SEHNR and FQNEAQ (reference sequence). V lost 5 bases, J lost 4 bases, and 29 bases lay in between. The CDR3 runs 19 residues. This material consisted of cultured CD8+ T cells from PBMCs, taken from culture after CMV antigen stimulation. This clonotype was obtained from a human donor in good health (CMV status not recorded). Some clones in this sample may be carry-over from other donors' samples. The chain joins TRBV7-9 to TRBJ1-1; D possibly corresponds to TRBD1 (5 bases). The CDR3 reads CASSPPSWGGPTMGTEAFF. The CDR3, as DNA: TGTGCCAGCAGCCCTCCCAGTTGGGGGGGACCTACTATGGGCACTGAAGCTTTCTTT.